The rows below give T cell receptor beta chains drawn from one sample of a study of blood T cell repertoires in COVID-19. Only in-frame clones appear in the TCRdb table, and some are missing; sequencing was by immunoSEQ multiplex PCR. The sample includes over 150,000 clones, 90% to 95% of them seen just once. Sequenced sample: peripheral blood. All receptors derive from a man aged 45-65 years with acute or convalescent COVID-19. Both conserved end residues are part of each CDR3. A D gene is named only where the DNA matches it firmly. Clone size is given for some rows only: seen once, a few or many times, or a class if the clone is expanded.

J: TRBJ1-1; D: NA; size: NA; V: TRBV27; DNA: TGTGCCAGCAGTACCTTGGGACAGAACACTGAAGCTTTCTTT; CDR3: CASSTLGQNTEAFF
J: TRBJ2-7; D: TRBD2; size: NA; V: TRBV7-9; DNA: TGTGCCAGCAGCCAACCGGGGGGGCGCCTGTACTTC; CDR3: CASSQPGGRLYF
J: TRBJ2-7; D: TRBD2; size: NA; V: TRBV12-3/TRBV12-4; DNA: TGTGCCAGCACTAGCGGGACCCCCTACGAGCAGTACTTC; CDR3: CASTSGTPYEQYF
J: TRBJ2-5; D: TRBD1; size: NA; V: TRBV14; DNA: TGTGCCAGCAGCCGCCTCGGGAGCAGGACAGGGGTTTTCGGAGAGACCCAGTACTTC; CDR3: CASSRLGSRTGVFGETQYF
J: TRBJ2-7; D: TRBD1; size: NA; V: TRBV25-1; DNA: TGTGCCAGCAGTGGTAGGACAGGGGTCTCCTACGAGCAGTACTTC; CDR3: CASSGRTGVSYEQYF
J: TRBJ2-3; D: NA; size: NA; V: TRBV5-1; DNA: TGCGCCAGCAGCTTGTCCGCGGCTACAGATACGCAGTATTTT; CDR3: CASSLSAATDTQYF
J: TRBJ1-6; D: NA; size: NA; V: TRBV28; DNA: TGTGCCAGCAGTACAGGGTCCTATAATTCACCCCTCCACTTT; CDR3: CASSTGSYNSPLHF
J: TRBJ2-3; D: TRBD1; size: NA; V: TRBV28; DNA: TGTGCCAGCAGTCATAGGGGGCTCTACACAGATACGCAGTATTTT; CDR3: CASSHRGLYTDTQYF
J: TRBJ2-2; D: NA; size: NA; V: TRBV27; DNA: TGTGCCAGCAGGAGAGGCGGGGAGCTGTTTTTT; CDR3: CASRRGGELFF
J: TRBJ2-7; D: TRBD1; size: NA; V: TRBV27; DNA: TGTGCCAGCAGTTTATTCGCAGGGGGCCGGGGCGAGCAGTACTTC; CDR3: CASSLFAGGRGEQYF
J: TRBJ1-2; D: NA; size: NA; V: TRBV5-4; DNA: TGTGCCAGCAGCTTGGAGGGGCAGATCTATGGCTACACCTTC; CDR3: CASSLEGQIYGYTF
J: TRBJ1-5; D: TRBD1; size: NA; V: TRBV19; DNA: TGTGCCAGTAGTATCCCCGGGACAGGGGGCGGTGATCAGCCCCAGCATTTT; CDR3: CASSIPGTGGGDQPQHF
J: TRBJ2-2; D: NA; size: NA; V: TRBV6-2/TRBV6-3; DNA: TGTGCCAGCAGTTACCCCAAAGGGAGCACCGGGGAGCTGTTTTTT; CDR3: CASSYPKGSTGELFF
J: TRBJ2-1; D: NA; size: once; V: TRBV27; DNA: TGTGCCAGCAGTTTATCGCGGAGCTCCTACAATGAGCAGTTCTTC; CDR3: CASSLSRSSYNEQFF
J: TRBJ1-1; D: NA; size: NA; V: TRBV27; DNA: TGTGCCAGCAGCCTGCACCCCTCGGGAGTGGGCACTGAAGCTTTCTTT; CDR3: CASSLHPSGVGTEAFF
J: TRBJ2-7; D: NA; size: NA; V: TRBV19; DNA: TGTGCCAGTAGTCCACAGGGAGTAGGGAGCTACGAGCAGTACTTC; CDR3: CASSPQGVGSYEQYF
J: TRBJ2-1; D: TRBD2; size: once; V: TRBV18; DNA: TGTGCCAGCTCACCCCTAGCGGTCCCCTACAATGAGCAGTTCTTC; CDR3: CASSPLAVPYNEQFF
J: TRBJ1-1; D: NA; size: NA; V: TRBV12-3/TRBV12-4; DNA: TGTGCCAGCAGTTTAGGTGGGAGGACTGAAGCTTTCTTT; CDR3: CASSLGGRTEAFF
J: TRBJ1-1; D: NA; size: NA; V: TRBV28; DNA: TGTGCCAGCAGTTACCCGGACATGACTGAAGCTTTCTTT; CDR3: CASSYPDMTEAFF
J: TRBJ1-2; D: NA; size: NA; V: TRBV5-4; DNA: TGTGCCAGCAGCGCCCCGGGAGTCTATGGCTACACCTTC; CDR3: CASSAPGVYGYTF
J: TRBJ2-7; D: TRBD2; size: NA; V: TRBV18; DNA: TGTGCCAGCTCACCAGTTGCGGGGGCCTACGAGCAGTACTTC; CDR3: CASSPVAGAYEQYF
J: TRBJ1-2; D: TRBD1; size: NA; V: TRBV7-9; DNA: TGTGCCAGCAGCATTTGGACAGGGGACAACTATGGCTACACCTTC; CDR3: CASSIWTGDNYGYTF
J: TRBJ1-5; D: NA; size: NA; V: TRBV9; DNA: TGTGCCAGCAGCGTAGATACAGGGTACAATCAGCCCCAGCATTTT; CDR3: CASSVDTGYNQPQHF
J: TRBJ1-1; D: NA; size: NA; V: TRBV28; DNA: TGTGCCAGCAGTAAGGGGTGGACTGAAGCTTTCTTT; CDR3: CASSKGWTEAFF
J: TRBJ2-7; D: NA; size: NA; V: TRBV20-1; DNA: TGCAGTGCTAGTACCAGGGTTAACTACGAGCAGTACTTC; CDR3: CSASTRVNYEQYF
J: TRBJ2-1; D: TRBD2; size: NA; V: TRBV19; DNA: TGTGCCAGTAGTAAATTTAGCGGGACTTACAATGAGCAGTTCTTC; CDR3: CASSKFSGTYNEQFF
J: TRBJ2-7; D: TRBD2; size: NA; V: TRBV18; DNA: TGTGCCAGCTCAACCGGCGGGAGTGGCGAGCAGTACTTC; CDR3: CASSTGGSGEQYF
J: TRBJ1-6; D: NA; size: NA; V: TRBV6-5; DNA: TGTGCCAGCACTCTCAGCGGGGGATTGAATTCACCCCTCCACTTT; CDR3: CASTLSGGLNSPLHF
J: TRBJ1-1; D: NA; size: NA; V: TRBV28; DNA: TGTGCCAGCAGTTTATGGAACAGGGTGCAAGGAACTGAAGCTTTCTTT; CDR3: CASSLWNRVQGTEAFF
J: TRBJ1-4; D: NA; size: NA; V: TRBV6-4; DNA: TGTGCCAGCAGTTCGGGACATTCGGGCAAAGGTAATGAAAAACTGTTTTTT; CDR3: CASSSGHSGKGNEKLFF
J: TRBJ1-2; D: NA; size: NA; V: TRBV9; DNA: TGTGCCAGCAGCGTAGGGCCACTGACCAGGGACACCCTAAGCGGCTACACCTTC; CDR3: CASSVGPLTRDTLSGYTF
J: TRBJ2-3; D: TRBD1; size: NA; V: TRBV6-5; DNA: TGTGCCAGCGTGTGGACAGGGGGCTTGATGGATACGCAGTATTTT; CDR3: CASVWTGGLMDTQYF
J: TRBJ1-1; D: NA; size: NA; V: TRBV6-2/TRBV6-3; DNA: TGTGCCAGCAGTTATGTAGTGAACACTGAAGCTTTCTTT; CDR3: CASSYVVNTEAFF
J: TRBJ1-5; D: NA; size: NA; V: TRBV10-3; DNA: TGTGCCATCAGTGCACAGGGTTCTAATAGCAATCAGCCCCAGCATTTT; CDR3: CAISAQGSNSNQPQHF